This record covers a single T cell receptor (beta chain). The data are from a study of cytomegalovirus exposure and HLA in healthy donors. Separate from the approximately 670-subject first cohort, the approximately 120-subject validation cohort was the one that the donors belonged to. V was pared by 5 bases and J by 2 bases, with 12 bases between. Germline assignment: CDR1 MNHEY and CDR2 SMNVEV (reference sequence). This CDR3 has 15 residues. Generated by immunoSEQ multiplex PCR, the TCRdb table keeps only in-frame clones and is missing some. Counted here are just under 75,000 clones, around 94% occurring once; the ten biggest clones make up roughly 3.2%.

The sample consisted of PBMCs. The rearrangement links TRBV27 to TRBJ1-4; D possibly corresponds to TRBD1 (5 bases). This TCR was recovered from a woman between 18 and 30 years old in good health and CMV-seropositive. The CDR3 loop is CASSAQRGTNEKLFF. In nucleotides, the CDR3 is TGTGCCAGCAGTGCACAAAGGGGCACTAATGAAAAACTGTTTTTT.